A single T cell receptor (beta chain) is shown here with its context. What it binds is not known. TCRdb's table, derived via immunoSEQ multiplex PCR, lists solely in-frame clones and lacks some. Among around 100,000 clones listed, 87% were seen once. Between the trimmed V and J ends, which lost 3 bases and 0 bases, there was a span of 9 bases. The CDR3 sequence is 14 residues long. CDR1 is LNHDA and CDR2 is SQIVND in the germline V gene (reference sequence). The entry originates in a study of T cell responses to AZD1222 COVID-19 vaccine. General study points: Only five to seven individuals given AZD1222 were seropositive at baseline. Vaccination with two AZD1222 doses was followed by a rise in Spike-specific TCR breadth and depth. Across spike, vaccine-associated CD4 TCRs were found, dominant at 160-218 and 743-854.

This TCR derives from an adult who received the AZD1222 COVID-19 vaccine. The sequencing used peripheral blood, collected 28 days after the second AZD1222 dose. This rearrangement joins TRBV19 to TRBJ2-7; D may match TRBD1 or TRBD2 (5 bases each). The CDR3 is CASSIGTFSYEQYF. For the CDR3, the DNA is TGTGCCAGTAGTATCGGGACCTTCTCCTACGAGCAGTACTTC.